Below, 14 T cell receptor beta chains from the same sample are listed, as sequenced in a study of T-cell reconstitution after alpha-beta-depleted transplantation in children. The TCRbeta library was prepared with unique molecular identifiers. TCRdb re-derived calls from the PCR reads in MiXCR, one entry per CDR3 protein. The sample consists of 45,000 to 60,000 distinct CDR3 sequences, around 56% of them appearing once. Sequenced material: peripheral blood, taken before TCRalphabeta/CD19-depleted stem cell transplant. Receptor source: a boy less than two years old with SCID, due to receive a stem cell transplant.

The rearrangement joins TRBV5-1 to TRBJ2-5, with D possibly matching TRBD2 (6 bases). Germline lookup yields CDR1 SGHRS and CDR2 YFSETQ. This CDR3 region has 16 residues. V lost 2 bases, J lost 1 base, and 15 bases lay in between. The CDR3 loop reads CASSFDGGVIQETQYF. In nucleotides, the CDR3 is TGCGCCAGCAGCTTTGACGGCGGGGTTATCCAAGAGACCCAGTACTTC. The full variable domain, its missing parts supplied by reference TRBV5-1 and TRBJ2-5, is KAGVTQTPRYLIKTRGQQVTLSCSPISGHRSVSWYQQTPGQGLQFLFEYFSETQRNKGNFPGRFSGRQFSNSRSEMNVSTLELGDSALYLCASSFDGGVIQETQYFGPGTRLLVL.

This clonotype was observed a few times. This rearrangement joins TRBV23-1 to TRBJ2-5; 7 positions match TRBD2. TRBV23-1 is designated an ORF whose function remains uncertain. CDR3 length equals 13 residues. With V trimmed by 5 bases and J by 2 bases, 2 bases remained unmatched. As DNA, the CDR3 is TGCGCCAGCAGTGGGGGGGTGCAAGAGACCCAGTACTTC. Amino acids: CASSGGVQETQYF.

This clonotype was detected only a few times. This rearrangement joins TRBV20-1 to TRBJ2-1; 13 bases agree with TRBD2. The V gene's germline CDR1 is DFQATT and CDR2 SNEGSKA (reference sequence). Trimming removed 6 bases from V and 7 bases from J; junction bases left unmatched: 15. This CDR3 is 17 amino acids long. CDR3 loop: CSARVLAGGPISNEQFF. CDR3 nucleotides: TGCAGTGCGAGGGTACTAGCGGGGGGGCCCATATCGAATGAGCAGTTCTTC.

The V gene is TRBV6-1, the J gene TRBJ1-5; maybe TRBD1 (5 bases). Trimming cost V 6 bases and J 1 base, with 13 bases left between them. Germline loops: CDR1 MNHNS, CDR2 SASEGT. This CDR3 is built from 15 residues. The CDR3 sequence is CASSVRQTSNQPQHF. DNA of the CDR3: TGTGCCAGCAGCGTTAGACAGACCAGCAATCAGCCCCAGCATTTT.

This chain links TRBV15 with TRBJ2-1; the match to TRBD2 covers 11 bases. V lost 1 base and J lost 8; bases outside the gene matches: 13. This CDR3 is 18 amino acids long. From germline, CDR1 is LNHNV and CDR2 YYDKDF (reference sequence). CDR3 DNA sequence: TGTGCCACCAGCAGAGGGAGGGTTCTAGCGGGGGGCCTCGATGAGCAGTTCTTC. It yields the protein CATSRGRVLAGGLDEQFF.

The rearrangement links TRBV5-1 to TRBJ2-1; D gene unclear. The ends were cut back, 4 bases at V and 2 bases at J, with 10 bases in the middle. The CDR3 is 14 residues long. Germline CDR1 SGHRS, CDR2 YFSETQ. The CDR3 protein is CASSPPTTYNEQFF. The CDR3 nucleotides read TGCGCCAGCAGCCCCCCCACCACCTACAATGAGCAGTTCTTC. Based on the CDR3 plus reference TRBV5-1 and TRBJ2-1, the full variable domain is KAGVTQTPRYLIKTRGQQVTLSCSPISGHRSVSWYQQTPGQGLQFLFEYFSETQRNKGNFPGRFSGRQFSNSRSEMNVSTLELGDSALYLCASSPPTTYNEQFFGPGTRLTVL.

Written as DNA, the CDR3 is TGTGCCAGCAGCCCCCCAGGGGGCTCGAACACTGAAGCTTTCTTT. Its translation: CASSPPGGSNTEAFF. The chain employs TRBV7-6 and TRBJ1-1; 8 positions agree with TRBD1. V trimming: 5 bases; J trimming: 1 base; junction bases outside the gene matches: 6. The germline CDR1 and CDR2 sequences are SGHVS and FNYEAQ. The CDR3 spans 15 residues.

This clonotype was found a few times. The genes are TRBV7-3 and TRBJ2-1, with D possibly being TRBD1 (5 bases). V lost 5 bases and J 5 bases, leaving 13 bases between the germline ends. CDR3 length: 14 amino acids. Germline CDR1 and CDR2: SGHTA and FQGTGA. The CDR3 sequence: CASSVRGGHNEQFF. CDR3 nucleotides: TGTGCCAGCAGCGTAAGGGGCGGCCACAATGAGCAGTTCTTC. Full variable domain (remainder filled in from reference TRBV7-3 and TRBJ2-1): GAGVSQTPSNKVTEKGKYVELRCDPISGHTALYWYRQSLGQGPEFLIYFQGTGAADDSGLPNDRFFAVRPEGSVSTLKIQRTERGDSAVYLCASSVRGGHNEQFFGPGTRLTVL.

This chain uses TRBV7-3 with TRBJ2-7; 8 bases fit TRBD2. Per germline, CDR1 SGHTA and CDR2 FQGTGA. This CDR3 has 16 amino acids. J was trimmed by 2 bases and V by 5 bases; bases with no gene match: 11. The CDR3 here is CASSPQQRGHTYEQYF. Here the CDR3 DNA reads TGTGCCAGCAGCCCCCAGCAGCGGGGGCATACCTACGAGCAGTACTTC. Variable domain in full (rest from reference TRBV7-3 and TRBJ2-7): GAGVSQTPSNKVTEKGKYVELRCDPISGHTALYWYRQSLGQGPEFLIYFQGTGAADDSGLPNDRFFAVRPEGSVSTLKIQRTERGDSAVYLCASSPQQRGHTYEQYFGPGTRLTVT.

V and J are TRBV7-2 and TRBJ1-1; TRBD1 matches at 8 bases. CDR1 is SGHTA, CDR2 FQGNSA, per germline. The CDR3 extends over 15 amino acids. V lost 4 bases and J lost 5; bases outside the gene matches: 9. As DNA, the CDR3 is TGTGCCAGCAGCTCCAGCCAGGGGGCGGGAACTGAAGCTTTCTTT. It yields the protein CASSSSQGAGTEAFF.

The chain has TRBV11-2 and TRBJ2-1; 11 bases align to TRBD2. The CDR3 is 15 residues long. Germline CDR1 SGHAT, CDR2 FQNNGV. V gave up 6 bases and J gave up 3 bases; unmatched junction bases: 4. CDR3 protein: CASRPTSGGYNEQFF. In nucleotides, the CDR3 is TGTGCCAGCAGACCAACTAGCGGGGGCTACAATGAGCAGTTCTTC.

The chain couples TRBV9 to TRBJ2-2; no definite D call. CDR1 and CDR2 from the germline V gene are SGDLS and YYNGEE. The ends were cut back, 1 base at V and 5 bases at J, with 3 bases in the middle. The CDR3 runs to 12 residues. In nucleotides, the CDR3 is TGTGCCAGCAGCGTAATAACCGGGGAGCTGTTTTTT. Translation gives CASSVITGELFF.

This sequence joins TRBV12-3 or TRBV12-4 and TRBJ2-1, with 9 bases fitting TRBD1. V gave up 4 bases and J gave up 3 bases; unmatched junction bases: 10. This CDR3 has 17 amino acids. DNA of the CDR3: TGTGCCAGCAGTTATCAACCGGGACAGGGCCGCTACAATGAGCAGTTCTTC. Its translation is CASSYQPGQGRYNEQFF.

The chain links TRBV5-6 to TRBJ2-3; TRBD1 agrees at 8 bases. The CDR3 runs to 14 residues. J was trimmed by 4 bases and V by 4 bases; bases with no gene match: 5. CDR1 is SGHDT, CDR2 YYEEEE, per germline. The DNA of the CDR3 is TGTGCCAGCAGCCTGAGGACAGGGCCAGATACGCAGTATTTT. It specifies CASSLRTGPDTQYF. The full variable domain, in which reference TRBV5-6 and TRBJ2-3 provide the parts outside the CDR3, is DAGVTQSPTHLIKTRGQQVTLRCSPKSGHDTVSWYQQALGQGPQFIFQYYEEEERQRGNFPDRFSGHQFPNYSSELNVNALLLGDSALYLCASSLRTGPDTQYFGPGTRLTVL.